The rows below give T cell receptor beta chains drawn from one sample of a study of T cell repertoires in cytomegalovirus infection. TCRdb independently ran MiXCR on the reads; one entry per CDR3 protein. The sample records approximately 120,000 distinct CDR3 sequences, about 30% being singletons. No cognate antigen is known for these TCRs. The sequencing used CD8+ T cells from cultured PBMCs, collected from culture after CMV antigen stimulation. These receptors all come from a human donor in good health (CMV status not recorded). Some clones in this sample may be carry-over from other donors' samples. CDR3s include the opening cysteine and the closing phenylalanine or tryptophan. The D gene is left open where the match is weak. Clone size is shown for a subset of rows, as once, few, many or a class of expanded clone.

D gene	V gene	J gene	clone size	CDR3 protein	CDR3 DNA
NA	TRBV18	TRBJ1-1	NA	CASSPSSIQGSNTEAFF	TGTGCCAGCTCACCTTCCTCCATACAGGGTTCGAACACTGAAGCTTTCTTT
TRBD1	TRBV6-6	TRBJ1-6	once	CASRGETGVDSPLHF	TGTGCCAGCAGGGGGGAGACAGGGGTCGATTCACCCCTCCACTTT
TRBD2	TRBV7-2	TRBJ2-1	many	CASTNSGGNEQFF	TGTGCCAGCACCAATAGCGGGGGGAATGAGCAGTTCTTC
NA	TRBV12-3/TRBV12-4	TRBJ1-6	NA	CASGDRNNSPLHF	TGTGCCAGCGGAGACAGGAATAATTCACCCCTCCACTTT
TRBD1	TRBV12-3/TRBV12-4	TRBJ1-2	NA	CASSRTGAFWGYTF	TGTGCCAGCAGTCGGACAGGGGCTTTTTGGGGCTACACCTTC
NA	TRBV7-2	TRBJ1-5	NA	CASSLWGPGASNQPQHF	TGTGCCAGCAGCTTATGGGGTCCGGGGGCTAGCAATCAGCCCCAGCATTTT
TRBD1	TRBV28	TRBJ2-3	few	CASSLQGGTDTQYF	TGTGCCAGCAGTTTACAGGGGGGCACAGATACGCAGTATTTT
TRBD1	TRBV7-2	TRBJ1-3	NA	CAGSPGTGVVSGNTIYF	TGTGCCGGCAGCCCCGGGACAGGGGTAGTGTCTGGAAACACCATATATTTT
TRBD2	TRBV6-2/TRBV6-3	TRBJ2-5	few	CASSYGLAGGETQYF	TGTGCCAGCAGTTACGGACTAGCGGGGGGAGAGACCCAGTACTTC
NA	TRBV6-1	TRBJ2-1	NA	CASSEARYGENEQFF	TGTGCCAGCAGTGAAGCGCGGTACGGGGAAAATGAGCAGTTCTTC
TRBD1	TRBV12-3/TRBV12-4	TRBJ1-1	many	CASSTGGGGTEAFF	TGTGCCAGCAGCACAGGGGGCGGAGGGACTGAAGCTTTCTTT
NA	TRBV7-2	TRBJ2-1	few	CASSLGGENEQFF	TGTGCCAGCAGCTTAGGAGGGGAGAATGAGCAGTTCTTC
TRBD2	TRBV7-9	TRBJ2-3	many	CASSSGGVADTQYF	TGTGCCAGCAGCAGCGGGGGGGTCGCAGATACGCAGTATTTT
NA	TRBV7-2	TRBJ1-5	many	CASSPGRSLDGNQPQHF	TGTGCCAGCAGCCCCGGACGGAGCCTGGATGGCAATCAGCCCCAGCATTTT
NA	TRBV7-8	TRBJ1-1	many	CASSLGRREMNTEAFF	TGTGCCAGCAGCTTAGGGAGGAGAGAAATGAACACTGAAGCTTTCTTT
NA	TRBV2	TRBJ2-1	NA	CASSESQAPLVYEQFF	TGTGCCAGCAGTGAATCGCAGGCGCCGCTTGTGTATGAGCAGTTCTTC
NA	TRBV28	TRBJ1-2	many	CASSLLSKGFGYTF	TGTGCCAGCAGCCTCCTATCAAAAGGATTTGGCTACACCTTC
NA	TRBV27	TRBJ1-6	NA	CASSWGPYNSPLHF	TGTGCCAGCAGTTGGGGTCCTTATAATTCACCCCTCCACTTT
TRBD1	TRBV7-6	TRBJ1-1	many	CASSLFYQGVMNTEAFF	TGTGCCAGCAGCTTGTTTTACCAGGGGGTTATGAACACTGAAGCTTTCTTT
TRBD2	TRBV12-5	TRBJ2-1	many	CASGPPFGGINEQFF	TGTGCTAGTGGACCCCCTTTCGGGGGGATAAATGAGCAGTTCTTC
TRBD1	TRBV28	TRBJ1-1	NA	CASSLIQGGVTEAFF	TGTGCCAGCAGTTTAATACAGGGGGGCGTCACTGAAGCTTTCTTT
NA	TRBV24-1	TRBJ1-4	few	CATSERGHPNEKLFF	TGTGCCACCAGTGAACGGGGACACCCTAATGAAAAACTGTTTTTT
TRBD1	TRBV5-1	TRBJ1-1	few	CASSLAVTGWVTEAFF	TGCGCCAGCAGCTTGGCGGTGACAGGGTGGGTCACTGAAGCTTTCTTT
NA	TRBV29-1	TRBJ2-1	NA	CSVEGLTEMNYNEQFF	TGCAGCGTTGAAGGTCTGACAGAGATGAACTACAATGAGCAGTTCTTC
TRBD1	TRBV12-3/TRBV12-4	TRBJ1-1	many	CASRLSGGYTEAFF	TGTGCCAGCAGGCTCTCAGGGGGGTACACTGAAGCTTTCTTT
NA	TRBV2	TRBJ2-5	NA	CASKRWDQETQYF	TGTGCCAGCAAAAGGTGGGATCAAGAGACCCAGTACTTC
NA	TRBV4-1	TRBJ1-6	few	CASSQWENSPLHF	TGCGCCAGCAGCCAATGGGAGAATTCACCCCTCCACTTT
TRBD2	TRBV3-1	TRBJ2-5	NA	CASSQDDSRLAGGPLVETQYF	TGTGCCAGCAGCCAAGACGACTCCCGGCTAGCGGGGGGCCCCCTCGTAGAGACCCAGTACTTC
NA	TRBV30	TRBJ1-1	many	CAWSNVWDTEAFF	TGTGCCTGGAGTAATGTTTGGGACACTGAAGCTTTCTTT
TRBD2	TRBV4-1	TRBJ2-3	NA	CASSPLTSGGTTDTQYF	TGCGCCAGCAGCCCACTGACTAGCGGGGGGACCACAGATACGCAGTATTTT
NA	TRBV27	TRBJ2-1	NA	CASSLDHSSYNEQFF	TGTGCCAGCAGTTTGGACCATAGCTCCTACAATGAGCAGTTCTTC
TRBD2	TRBV7-8	TRBJ2-7	NA	CASSLVPSGGTYEQYF	TGTGCCAGCAGCTTAGTTCCTAGCGGGGGGACCTACGAGCAGTACTTC
TRBD2	TRBV7-4	TRBJ2-1	NA	CASGGGNNEQFF	TGTGCCAGCGGGGGGGGAAACAATGAGCAGTTCTTC
TRBD1	TRBV7-9	TRBJ2-1	NA	CASSTTGTADNEQFF	TGTGCCAGCAGCACCACCGGGACAGCTGACAATGAGCAGTTCTTC
NA	TRBV18	TRBJ2-7	few	CASSFPGTQANEQYF	TGTGCCAGCTCCTTCCCGGGGACTCAGGCCAACGAGCAGTACTTC
TRBD1	TRBV7-2	TRBJ2-5	medium-sized	CASSYLTGMETQYF	TGTGCCAGCAGCTACCTGACAGGGATGGAGACCCAGTACTTC